The TCR beta chain described here comes from a study of blood T cell repertoires in COVID-19. The CDR3 spans 15 residues. Trimming took 2 bases from V and 4 from J, leaving 14 bases between them. Looked up from germline, CDR1 is SNHLY and CDR2 is FYNNEI. This table comes from immunoSEQ multiplex PCR, and its TCRdb copy is limited to in-frame clones, with some not included. In the table there are some 380,000 clones, approximately 85% of which are singletons. The receptor was isolated from a woman aged 40 to 49 with acute COVID-19. Sequenced sample: PBMCs or T cells enriched from blood (not recorded which). The chain couples TRBV2 to TRBJ1-1; TRBD1 is a possible D gene (5 bases). The CDR3 sequence: CASSEWGGVSTEAFF. The CDR3 nucleotides are TGTGCCAGCAGTGAATGGGGGGGAGTTTCCACTGAAGCTTTCTTT.